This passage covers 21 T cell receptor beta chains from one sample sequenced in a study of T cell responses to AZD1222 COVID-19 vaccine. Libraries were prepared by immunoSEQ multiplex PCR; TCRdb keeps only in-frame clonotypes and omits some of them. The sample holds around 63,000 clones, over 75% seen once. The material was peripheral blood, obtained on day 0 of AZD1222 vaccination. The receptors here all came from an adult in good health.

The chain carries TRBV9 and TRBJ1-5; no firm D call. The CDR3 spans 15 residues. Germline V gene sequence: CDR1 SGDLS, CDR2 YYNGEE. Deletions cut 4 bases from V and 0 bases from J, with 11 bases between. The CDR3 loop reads CASSRDMNSNQPQHF. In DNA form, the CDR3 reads TGTGCCAGCAGCCGAGACATGAATAGCAATCAGCCCCAGCATTTT.

The CDR3 sequence: CSVGRTGQGEQYF. The CDR3 DNA follows: TGCAGCGTTGGGAGGACAGGGCAAGGCGAGCAGTACTTC. The chain joins TRBV29-1 to TRBJ2-7, with 8 positions matching TRBD1. Trimming took 4 bases from V and 6 from J; bases not matched to a gene: 8. The V gene's germline CDR1 is SQVTM and CDR2 ANQGSEA. This CDR3 region has 13 residues.

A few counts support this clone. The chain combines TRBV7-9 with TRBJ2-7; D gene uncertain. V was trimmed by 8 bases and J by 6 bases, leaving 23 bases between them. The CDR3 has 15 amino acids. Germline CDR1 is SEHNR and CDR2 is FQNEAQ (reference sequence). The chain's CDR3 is CASGYGDGVSGEQYF. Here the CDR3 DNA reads TGTGCCAGCGGATACGGAGATGGGGTCTCTGGCGAGCAGTACTTC.

The CDR3 nucleotides read TGTGCCAGCAGCTTGGGTACAGCTAATAGCAATCAGCCCCAGCATTTT. Its protein product is CASSLGTANSNQPQHF. The gene calls are TRBV5-6 and TRBJ1-5; no clear D gene. V was shortened by 0 bases and J by 0 bases, with 10 bases between the two germline ends. Germline V gene data show CDR1 as SGHDT and CDR2 as YYEEEE. The CDR3 contains 16 residues. The variable domain in full, with the rest retrieved from reference TRBV5-6 and TRBJ1-5, is DAGVTQSPTHLIKTRGQQVTLRCSPKSGHDTVSWYQQALGQGPQFIFQYYEEEERQRGNFPDRFSGHQFPNYSSELNVNALLLGDSALYLCASSLGTANSNQPQHFGDGTRLSIL.

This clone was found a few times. DNA of the CDR3: TGCGCCAGCAGCTTACTGCCGAGAGGGCGAGAGGCTGGAAACACCATATATTTT. It codes for CASSLLPRGREAGNTIYF. The chain uses TRBV5-1 and TRBJ1-3; D is ambiguous. Germline values: CDR1 SGHRS, CDR2 YFSETQ. Trimming pared 2 bases from V and 2 bases from J, leaving 20 bases between. This CDR3 is built from 18 residues.

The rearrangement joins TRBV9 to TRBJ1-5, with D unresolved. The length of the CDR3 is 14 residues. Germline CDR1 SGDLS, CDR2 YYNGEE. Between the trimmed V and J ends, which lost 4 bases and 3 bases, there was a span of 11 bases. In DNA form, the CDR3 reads TGTGCCAGCAGCCCCTCTAGATCCAATCAGCCCCAGCATTTT. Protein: CASSPSRSNQPQHF.

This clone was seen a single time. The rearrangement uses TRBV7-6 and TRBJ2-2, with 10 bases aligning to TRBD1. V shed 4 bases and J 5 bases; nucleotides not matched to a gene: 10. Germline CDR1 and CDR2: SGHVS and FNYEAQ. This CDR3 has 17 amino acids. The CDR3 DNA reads TGTGCCAGCAGCTCCCGACCGGGACAGGGGCCGACCGGGGAGCTGTTTTTT. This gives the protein CASSSRPGQGPTGELFF.

The CDR3 sequence is CASSQVLAGTKTQYF. The CDR3 DNA sequence: TGTGCCAGCAGCCAAGTCCTAGCGGGGACGAAGACCCAGTACTTC. This chain joins TRBV3-1 (or the pseudogene TRBV3-2) and TRBJ2-5; 9 bases map to TRBD2. The CDR3 runs to 15 residues. CDR1 and CDR2 (germline): LGHDT, YNNKEL (reference sequence). V was clipped by 1 base and J by 6 bases; unmatched bases: 6.

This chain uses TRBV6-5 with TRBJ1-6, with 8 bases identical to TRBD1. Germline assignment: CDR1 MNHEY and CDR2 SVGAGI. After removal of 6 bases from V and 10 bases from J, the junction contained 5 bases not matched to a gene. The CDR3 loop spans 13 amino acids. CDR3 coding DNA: TGTGCCAGCAGACAGGGACAGGACTCACCCCTCCACTTT. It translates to CASRQGQDSPLHF.

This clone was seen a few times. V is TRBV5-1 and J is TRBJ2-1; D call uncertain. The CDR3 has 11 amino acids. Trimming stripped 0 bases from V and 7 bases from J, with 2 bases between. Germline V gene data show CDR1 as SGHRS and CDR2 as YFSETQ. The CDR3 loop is CASSLGNEQFF. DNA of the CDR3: TGCGCCAGCAGCTTGGGGAATGAGCAGTTCTTC.

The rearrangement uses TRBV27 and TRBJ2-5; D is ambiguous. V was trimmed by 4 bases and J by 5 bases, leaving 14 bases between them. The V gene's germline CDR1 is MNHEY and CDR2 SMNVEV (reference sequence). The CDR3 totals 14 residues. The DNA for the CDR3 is TGTGCCAGCAGTTCCAGAGTTCTGACGGAGACCCAGTACTTC. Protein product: CASSSRVLTETQYF.

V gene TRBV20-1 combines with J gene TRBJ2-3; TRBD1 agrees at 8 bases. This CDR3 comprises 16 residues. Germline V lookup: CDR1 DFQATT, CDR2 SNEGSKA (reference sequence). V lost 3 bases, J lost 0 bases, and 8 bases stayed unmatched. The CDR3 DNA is TGCAGTGCTAGTGGGATCCAGGGGGCAAGCACAGATACGCAGTATTTT. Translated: CSASGIQGASTDTQYF.

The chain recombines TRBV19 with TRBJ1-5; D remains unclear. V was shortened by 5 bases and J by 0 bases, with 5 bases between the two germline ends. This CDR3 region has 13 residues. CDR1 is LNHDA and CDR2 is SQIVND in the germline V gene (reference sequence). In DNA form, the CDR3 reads TGTGCCAGTAGTGCGGTTAGCAATCAGCCCCAGCATTTT. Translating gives CASSAVSNQPQHF.

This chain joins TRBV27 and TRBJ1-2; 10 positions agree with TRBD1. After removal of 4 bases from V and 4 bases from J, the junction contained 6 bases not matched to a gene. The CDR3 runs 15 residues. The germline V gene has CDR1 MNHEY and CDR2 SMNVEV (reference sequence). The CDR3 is CASSWTGQGRYGYTF. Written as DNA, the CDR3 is TGTGCCAGCAGTTGGACGGGACAGGGGCGCTATGGCTACACCTTC.

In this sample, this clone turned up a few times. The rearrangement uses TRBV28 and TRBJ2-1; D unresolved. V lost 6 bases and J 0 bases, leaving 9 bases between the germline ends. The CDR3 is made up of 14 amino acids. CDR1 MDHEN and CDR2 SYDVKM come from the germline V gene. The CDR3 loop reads CASRGSSSYNEQFF. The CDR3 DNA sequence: TGTGCCAGCAGAGGGTCCAGCTCCTACAATGAGCAGTTCTTC.

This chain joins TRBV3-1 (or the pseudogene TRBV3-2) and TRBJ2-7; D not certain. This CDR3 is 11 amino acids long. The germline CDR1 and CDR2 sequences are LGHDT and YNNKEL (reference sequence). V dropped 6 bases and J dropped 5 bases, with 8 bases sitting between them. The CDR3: CASRQNHEQYF. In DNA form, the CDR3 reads TGTGCCAGCAGGCAAAACCACGAGCAGTACTTC.

The CDR3: CASSATGLDGYTF. As DNA, the CDR3 is TGCGCCAGCAGCGCCACCGGGCTCGATGGCTACACCTTC. The genes are TRBV5-1 and TRBJ1-2, with D unclear. The V and J ends lost 4 bases and 6 bases respectively, with 13 bases between them. This CDR3 has 13 amino acids. The germline V gene encodes CDR1 SGHRS and CDR2 YFSETQ.

In DNA, the CDR3 is TGTGCCAGCAGCTTAGAATCCGGAGCTGAAGCTTTCTTT. Its translation is CASSLESGAEAFF. The chain recombines TRBV7-9 with TRBJ1-1; no clear D gene. CDR1 SEHNR and CDR2 FQNEAQ come from the germline V gene (reference sequence). The CDR3 runs 13 residues. Trimming removed 1 base at V and 6 bases at J, with 9 bases between.

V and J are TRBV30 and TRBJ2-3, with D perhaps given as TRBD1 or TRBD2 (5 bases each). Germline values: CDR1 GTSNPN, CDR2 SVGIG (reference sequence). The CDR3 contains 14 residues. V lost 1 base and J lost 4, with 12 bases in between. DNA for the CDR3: TGTGCCTGGAGTGCTGGCCGGGGCGCAGATACGCAGTATTTT. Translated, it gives CAWSAGRGADTQYF.

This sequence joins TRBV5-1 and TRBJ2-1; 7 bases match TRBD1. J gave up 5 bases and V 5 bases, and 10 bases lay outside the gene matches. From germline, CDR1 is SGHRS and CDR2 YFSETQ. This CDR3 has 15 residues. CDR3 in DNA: TGCGCCAGCAGACTGACAGGGAAGTCGAACAATGAGCAGTTCTTC. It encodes CASRLTGKSNNEQFF.

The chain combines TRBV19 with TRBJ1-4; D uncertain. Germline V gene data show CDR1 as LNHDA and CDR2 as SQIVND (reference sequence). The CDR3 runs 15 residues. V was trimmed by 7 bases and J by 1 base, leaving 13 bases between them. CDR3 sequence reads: CASNRRDITNEKLFF. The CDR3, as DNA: TGTGCCAGTAATCGGAGAGACATAACTAATGAAAAACTGTTTTTT.